This T cell receptor (beta chain) came from a study of blood T cells in healthy people across ages. Through a sample-barcoded 5' primer and a J-beta primer mix, a second PCR was run for roughly 6 to 12 cycles. MiXCR was run by TCRdb on the 5' RACE reads, yielding one entry per CDR3 protein. The table shows some 1.6 million distinct CDR3 sequences, with roughly a third occurring only once. The sequencing sample was made of blood. The sequence came from a woman younger than 45 in good health.

This chain's CDR3 is CANCPWGHQKPTVQETQYF. The CDR3 DNA reads as TGTGCCAACTGTCCCTGGGGTCACCAAAAACCGACAGTCCAAGAGACCCAGTACTTC. The gene calls are TRBV28 and TRBJ2-5; possibly TRBD1 for D (5 bases). There are 19 residues in the CDR3. Looked up from germline, CDR1 is MDHEN and CDR2 is SYDVKM. Trimming pared 10 bases from V and 1 base from J, leaving 31 bases between.